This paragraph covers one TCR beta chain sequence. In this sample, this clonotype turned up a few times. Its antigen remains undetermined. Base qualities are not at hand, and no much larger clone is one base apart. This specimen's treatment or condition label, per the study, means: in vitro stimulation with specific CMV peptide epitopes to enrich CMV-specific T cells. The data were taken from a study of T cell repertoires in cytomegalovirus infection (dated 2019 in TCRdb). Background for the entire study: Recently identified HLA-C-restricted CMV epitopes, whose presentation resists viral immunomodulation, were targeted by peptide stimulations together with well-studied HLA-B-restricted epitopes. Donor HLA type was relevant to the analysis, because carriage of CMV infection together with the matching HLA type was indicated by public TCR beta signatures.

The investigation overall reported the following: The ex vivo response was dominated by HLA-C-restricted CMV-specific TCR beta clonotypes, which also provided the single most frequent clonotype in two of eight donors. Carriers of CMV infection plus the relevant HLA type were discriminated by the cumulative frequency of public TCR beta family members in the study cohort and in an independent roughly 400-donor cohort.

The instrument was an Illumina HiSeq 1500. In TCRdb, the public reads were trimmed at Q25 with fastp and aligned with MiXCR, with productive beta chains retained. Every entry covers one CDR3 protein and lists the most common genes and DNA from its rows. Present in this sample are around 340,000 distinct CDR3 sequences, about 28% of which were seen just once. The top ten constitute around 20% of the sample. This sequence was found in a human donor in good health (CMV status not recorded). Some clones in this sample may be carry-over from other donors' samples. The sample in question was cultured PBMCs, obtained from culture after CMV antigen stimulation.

This receptor carries the CDR3 CASSPRGPGSEAFF. The bases are TGTGCCAGCTCACCACGTGGGCCCGGCAGTGAAGCTTTCTTT. Here the chain combines TRBV18 and TRBJ1-1; the D segment cannot be called with confidence. The trim is 1 base for V and 7 bases for J, with a gap of 13 bases between the germline ends. CDR3 length: 14 amino acids, cysteine to phenylalanine. Just the 42-base CDR3 DNA is kept, in frame starting at base 1. Sequences KGHSH (CDR1) and LQKENI (CDR2) are obtained from the germline V gene.